The clone carrying this TCR beta chain has at least ten counts. What was amplified from RNA transcripts were TCR beta CDR3 regions. Researchers ran a first-round RT-PCR on the TCR CDR3 using the HTBI primer set. TCRdb called the multiplex PCR reads again in MiXCR, with one record for every CDR3 protein. The table includes 500,000 to 750,000 distinct CDR3 sequences, around 16% detected once. There are 12 residues in the CDR3. V was shortened by 6 bases and J by 4 bases, with 12 bases between the two germline ends. Germline CDR1 and CDR2: GTSNPN and SVGIG (reference sequence). These data belong to a study of T cells in Graves' hyperthyroidism and ophthalmopathy.

Sequences were obtained from blood. The chain has TRBV30 and TRBJ1-1; D call uncertain. This sequence was found in a woman aged 30 to 39 with Graves' hyperthyroidism. CDR3 loop: CACEPRSTEAFF. The CDR3 DNA follows: TGTGCCTGCGAGCCGCGAAGCACTGAAGCTTTCTTT.